This T cell receptor (beta chain) was captured in a study of T cell repertoires in cytomegalovirus infection (dated by TCRdb to between 2019 and 2020). At the level of the whole study: Recently identified HLA-C-restricted CMV epitopes, whose presentation resists viral immunomodulation, were targeted by peptide stimulations together with well-studied HLA-B-restricted epitopes. Because public TCR beta signatures pointed to carriage of CMV infection together with the matching HLA type, the HLA type of each donor mattered for the analysis.

Sequencing instrument: Illumina HiSeq 1500. Starting from the raw public reads, TCRdb applied fastp trimming at Q25, assembled clones with MiXCR and retained in-frame beta chains. Each CDR3 protein appears once, grouped with its most common genes and DNA. The sample has approximately 590,000 distinct CDR3 sequences on record, about 39% of them singletons. Clones ranked in the top ten supply around 46% of the sample. The sample's treatment or condition label, decoded: in vitro stimulation with specific CMV peptide epitopes to enrich CMV-specific T cells. The cysteine opens and the phenylalanine closes a CDR3 of 13 amino acids. CDR3 DNA is the only sequence kept; it has 39 bases, read in frame from the first base. Taken from the germline V gene, the CDR1 and CDR2 loops are MDHEN and SYDVKM. V gives up 5 bases and J gives up 4 bases, and the segment between their germline ends measures 11 bases. This clonotype was seen more than once but under ten times. Its antigen is still unknown. Within one base of it there is no much larger clone, and no base qualities were kept.

Summary of the overall study and its limitations: The ex vivo response was dominated by HLA-C-restricted CMV-specific TCR beta clonotypes, and the single most frequent clonotype in two of eight donors was supplied by these HLA-C-restricted clonotypes. In both this cohort and an independent cohort of 300 to 450 donors, the cumulative frequency of public TCR beta family members distinguished carriers of CMV infection plus the relevant HLA type.

Specimen: cultured PBMCs, collected from culture after CMV antigen stimulation. The sequence was obtained from a human donor in good health (CMV status not recorded). Some clones in this sample may be carry-over from other donors' samples. Recombination linked TRBV28 to TRBJ1-1; the D gene is perhaps TRBD1, on 6 matching bases. The nucleotide sequence is given as TGTGCCAGCAGTGGGGAGGGGGGCACTGAAGCTTTCTTT. Its protein product is CASSGEGGTEAFF.